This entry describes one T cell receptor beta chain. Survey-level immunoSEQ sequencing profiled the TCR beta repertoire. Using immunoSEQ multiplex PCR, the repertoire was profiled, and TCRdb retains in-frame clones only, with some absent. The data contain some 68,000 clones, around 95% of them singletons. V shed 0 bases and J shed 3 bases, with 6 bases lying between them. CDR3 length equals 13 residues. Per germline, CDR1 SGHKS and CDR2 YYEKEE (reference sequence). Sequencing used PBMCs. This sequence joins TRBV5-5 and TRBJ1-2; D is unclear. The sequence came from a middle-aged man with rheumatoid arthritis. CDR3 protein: CASSLEQHYGYTF. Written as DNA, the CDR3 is TGTGCCAGCAGCTTGGAGCAGCACTATGGCTACACCTTC. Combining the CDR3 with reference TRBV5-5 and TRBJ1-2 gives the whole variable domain DAGVTQSPTHLIKTRGQQVTLRCSPISGHKSVSWYQQVLGQGPQFIFQYYEKEERGRGNFPDRFSARQFPNYSSELNVNALLLGDSALYLCASSLEQHYGYTFGSGTRLTVV.